Listed here are 8 T cell receptor beta chains from one sample, sequenced in a study of T cells in localized non-small cell lung cancer. Clones were read by immunoSEQ multiplex PCR, and TCRdb kept only the in-frame ones, dropping some. The sample records around 67,000 clones, under 90% being singletons. The sample consisted of peripheral blood, taken before any cancer treatment. The receptor set was obtained from a woman aged 40 to 75 with stage I lung adenocarcinoma.

CDR3 sequence reads: CASSFLGAINTEAFF. The CDR3 DNA sequence: TGTGCCAGCAGTTTCCTGGGGGCCATAAACACTGAAGCTTTCTTT. This chain uses TRBV28 with TRBJ1-1, with D perhaps TRBD1 (6 bases). The length of the CDR3 is 15 residues. Germline CDR1 reads MDHEN; CDR2 reads SYDVKM. Trimming took 3 bases from V and 2 from J, leaving 13 bases between them.

This sequence joins TRBV6-5 and TRBJ1-4; the D is unclear. The CDR3 loop spans 12 amino acids. V lost 0 bases, J lost 13 bases, and 9 bases lay in between. Germline CDR1 and CDR2: MNHEY and SVGAGI. CDR3 nucleotides: TGTGCCAGCAGTTACTCGGTCGGGGTACTGTTTTTT. As protein: CASSYSVGVLFF.

The V gene is TRBV15, the J gene TRBJ2-3; 8 bases fit TRBD2. Germline assignment: CDR1 LNHNV and CDR2 YYDKDF (reference sequence). With 4 bases clipped from V and 1 base from J, the junction kept 4 bases outside the gene matches. The CDR3 contains 15 residues. The CDR3 DNA sequence: TGTGCCACCAGCACTCGAGCGGGGGGCACAGATACGCAGTATTTT. As protein: CATSTRAGGTDTQYF.

The rearrangement joins TRBV10-2 to TRBJ1-1; 7 bases fit TRBD1. CDR1 WSHSY and CDR2 SAAADI come from the germline V gene. J lost 5 bases, V lost 9 bases, and 6 bases had no gene match. The CDR3 loop spans 12 amino acids. CDR3 loop: CASTRGGTEAFF. In nucleotides, the CDR3 is TGCGCCAGTACCAGGGGGGGGACTGAAGCTTTCTTT.

The V gene is TRBV28, the J gene TRBJ2-3, with TRBD1 matching over 8 bases. There are 13 residues in the CDR3. Germline V CDR1 and CDR2: MDHEN, SYDVKM. V lost 5 bases, J lost 6 bases, and 4 bases stayed unmatched. The CDR3 here is CASSRQGADTQYF. In DNA, the CDR3 is TGTGCCAGCAGTCGGCAGGGGGCGGATACGCAGTATTTT.

The chain is built from TRBV28 and TRBJ1-2; TRBD1 might be the D (6 bases). Per germline, CDR1 MDHEN and CDR2 SYDVKM. V lost 2 bases and J lost 0, with 10 bases in between. There are 15 residues in the CDR3. CDR3 bases: TGTGCCAGCAGTTTAGGGGGCTCGCCTAACTATGGCTACACCTTC. Its translation: CASSLGGSPNYGYTF.

CDR3 sequence reads: CASSIGTGEVYAYEQYF. The CDR3 DNA sequence: TGTGCCAGTAGCATCGGGACAGGGGAAGTTTACGCCTACGAGCAGTACTTC. J is TRBJ2-7 and V is TRBV19; 10 bases are a match to TRBD1. The germline gives CDR1 LNHDA, CDR2 SQIVND (reference sequence). CDR3 length: 17 residues. V shed 6 bases and J 2 bases; nucleotides not matched to a gene: 13.

The chain uses TRBV19 and TRBJ1-1; the match to TRBD1 covers 8 bases. Germline V gives CDR1 LNHDA, CDR2 SQIVND (reference sequence). The length of the CDR3 is 14 residues. Losses at the gene ends were 6 bases for V and 4 bases for J; bases not matched to a gene: 7. The CDR3 DNA sequence: TGTGCCAGTAGACCGGACAGGGCGAGCACTGAAGCTTTCTTT. Its translation is CASRPDRASTEAFF.